The sequence of this T cell receptor beta chain was determined in a study of cytotoxic CD8 clonotypes in ibrutinib-treated CLL. Study-level findings and limits: Baseline clonality exceeded age-matched healthy donors and tracked circulating CD8+ T-cell counts.

TCRdb keeps only in-frame clones here, not all; method: immunoSEQ multiplex PCR. The repertoire has about 160,000 clones, over 65% of them found once; the top ten carry around 2%. The CDR3 consists of 11 residues. Germline values: CDR1 DFQATT, CDR2 SNEGSKA (reference sequence). A remark on this clone: Its antigen is not identified.

The origin of this receptor is a human donor with chronic lymphocytic leukemia. The specimen comprised PBMCs, sampled after 12 months of ibrutinib treatment. V usage is TRBV20-1 and J usage is TRBJ1-1; no clear D gene. The CDR3 loop reads CLLEVNTEAFF. The CDR3 DNA is TGCCTTCTAGAGGTGAACACTGAAGCTTTCTTT.